Listed here are 5 T cell receptor beta chains from one sample, sequenced in a study of graft-versus-host responses after intestinal transplantation. TCRdb's copy holds only in-frame clones and misses some; the assay was immunoSEQ multiplex PCR. The sample contains approximately 86,000 clones, 91% of which appear only once. The antigens these receptors bind are not known. Sequencing used unstimulated CD4+ T cells sorted from spleen or lymph node cells, obtained before intestinal transplant. Receptors originate from a human donor who received an intestinal transplant.

The chain carries TRBV23-1 and TRBJ2-2; 8 positions match TRBD1. TRBV23-1 is given ORF status, its function remaining uncertain. This CDR3 has 17 residues. Trimming cost V 3 bases and J 6 bases; bases outside gene matches: 12. Written as DNA, the CDR3 is TGCGCCAGCAGTCATCAACCTCGGACAGGGAGGTCCGGGGAGCTGTTTTTT. Protein: CASSHQPRTGRSGELFF.

The chain links TRBV9 to TRBJ2-2, with D perhaps matching TRBD2 (5 bases). CDR1 and CDR2 (germline): SGDLS, YYNGEE. The ends were cut back, 4 bases at V and 6 bases at J, with 19 bases in the middle. The CDR3 is 16 residues long. The CDR3 sequence is CASSPHSTMGAGELFF. DNA of the CDR3: TGTGCCAGCAGCCCCCATTCGACTATGGGTGCCGGGGAGCTGTTTTTT.

This rearrangement joins TRBV19 to TRBJ2-7; D possibly corresponds to TRBD1 (6 bases). Germline V lookup: CDR1 LNHDA, CDR2 SQIVND (reference sequence). V was trimmed by 0 bases and J by 2 bases, leaving 11 bases between them. This CDR3 has 15 amino acids. The CDR3 bases are TGTGCCAGTAGTATAGACAGGGGTCAGACCTACGAGCAGTACTTC. This codes for CASSIDRGQTYEQYF.

J is TRBJ1-1 and V is TRBV19; no clear D gene. Germline V gene sequence: CDR1 LNHDA, CDR2 SQIVND (reference sequence). The CDR3 loop spans 11 amino acids. Trimming shortened V by 7 bases and J by 3 bases, and 6 bases separated the two germline ends. CDR3 region: CASIQYTEAFF. CDR3 nucleotide sequence: TGTGCCAGTATCCAATACACTGAAGCTTTCTTT.

This clone was counted only a few times. The chain combines TRBV10-3 with TRBJ2-3, with unresolved D. Germline loops: CDR1 ENHRY, CDR2 SYGVKD. V dropped 7 bases and J dropped 1 base, with 15 bases sitting between them. The CDR3 is 15 amino acids. As DNA, the CDR3 is TGTGCCATCACTAATGGTTTCGATGGCACAGATACGCAGTATTTT. Protein: CAITNGFDGTDTQYF.